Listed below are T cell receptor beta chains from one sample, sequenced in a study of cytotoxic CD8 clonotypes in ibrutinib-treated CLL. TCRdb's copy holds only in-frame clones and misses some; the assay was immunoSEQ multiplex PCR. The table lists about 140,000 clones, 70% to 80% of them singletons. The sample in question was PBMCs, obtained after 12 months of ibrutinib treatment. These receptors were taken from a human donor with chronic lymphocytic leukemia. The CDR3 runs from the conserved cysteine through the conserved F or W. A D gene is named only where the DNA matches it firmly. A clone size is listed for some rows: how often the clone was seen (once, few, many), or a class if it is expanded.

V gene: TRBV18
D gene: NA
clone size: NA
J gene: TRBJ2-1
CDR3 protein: CASSPQQGGIMYEQFF
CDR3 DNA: TGTGCCAGCTCACCACAGCAGGGGGGGATTATGTATGAGCAGTTCTTC

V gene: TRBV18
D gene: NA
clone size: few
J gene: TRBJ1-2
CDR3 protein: CASSLQGSYGYTF
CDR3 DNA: TGTGCCAGCTCCCTTCAGGGGAGCTATGGCTACACCTTC

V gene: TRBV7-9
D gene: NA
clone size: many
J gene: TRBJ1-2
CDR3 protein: CASSFGARGDNYGYTF
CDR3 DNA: TGTGCCAGCAGCTTCGGAGCCCGGGGTGACAACTATGGCTACACCTTC

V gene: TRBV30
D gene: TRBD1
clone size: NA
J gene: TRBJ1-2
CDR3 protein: CAWSPGTGGAGYTF
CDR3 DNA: TGTGCCTGGAGTCCCGGGACAGGGGGCGCCGGCTACACCTTC

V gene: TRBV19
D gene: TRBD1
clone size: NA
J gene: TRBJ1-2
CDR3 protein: CASSTTGAGYGYTF
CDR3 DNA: TGTGCCAGTAGTACCACAGGGGCGGGCTATGGCTACACCTTC

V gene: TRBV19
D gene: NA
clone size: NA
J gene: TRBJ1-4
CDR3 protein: CASSPDTQGPKLFF
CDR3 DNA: TGTGCCAGTAGTCCCGATACCCAGGGACCAAAACTGTTTTTT

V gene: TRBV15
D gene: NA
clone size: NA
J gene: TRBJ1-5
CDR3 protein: CATSRGGFQPQHF
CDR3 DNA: TGTGCCACCAGCAGAGGAGGGTTTCAGCCCCAGCATTTT

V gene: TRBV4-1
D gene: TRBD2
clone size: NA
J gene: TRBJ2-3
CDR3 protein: CASSQVSLAGGRTDTQYF
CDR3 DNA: TGCGCCAGCAGCCAAGTCTCGCTAGCGGGGGGGAGAACAGATACGCAGTATTTT

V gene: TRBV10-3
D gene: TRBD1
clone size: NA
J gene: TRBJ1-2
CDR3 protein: CAIRVQGARGYTF
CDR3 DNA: TGTGCCATCAGAGTACAGGGGGCACGGGGCTACACCTTC

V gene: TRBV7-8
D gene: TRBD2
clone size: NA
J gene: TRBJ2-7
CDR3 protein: CASSRGLAGDEQYF
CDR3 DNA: TGTGCCAGCAGCCGGGGACTAGCGGGAGACGAGCAGTACTTC

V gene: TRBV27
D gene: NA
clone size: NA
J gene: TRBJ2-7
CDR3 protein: CASSLTGIYEQYF
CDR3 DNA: TGTGCCAGCAGCCTAACGGGGATCTACGAGCAGTACTTC

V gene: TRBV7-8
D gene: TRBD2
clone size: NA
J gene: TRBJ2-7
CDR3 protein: CASSLDGASGSLYEQYF
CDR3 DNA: TGTGCCAGCAGCTTAGACGGTGCTAGCGGGAGTCTCTACGAGCAGTACTTC

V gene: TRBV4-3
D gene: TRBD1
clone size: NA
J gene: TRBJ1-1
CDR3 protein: CASSQDQGGTEAFF
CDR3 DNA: TGCGCCAGCAGCCAAGATCAGGGGGGAACTGAAGCTTTCTTT

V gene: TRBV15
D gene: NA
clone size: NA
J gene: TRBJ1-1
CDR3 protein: CATTAGRTEAFF
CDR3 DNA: TGTGCCACCACGGCAGGGCGAACTGAAGCTTTCTTT

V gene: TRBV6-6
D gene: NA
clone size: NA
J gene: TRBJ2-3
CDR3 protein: CASRAVYNADTQYF
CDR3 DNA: TGTGCCAGCAGAGCGGTTTATAACGCAGATACGCAGTATTTT

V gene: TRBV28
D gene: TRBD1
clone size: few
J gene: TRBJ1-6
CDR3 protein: CASRSTGDPQPLHF
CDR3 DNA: TGTGCCAGCAGATCCACAGGGGACCCCCAACCCCTCCACTTT

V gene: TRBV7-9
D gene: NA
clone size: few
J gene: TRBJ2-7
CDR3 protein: CASIGPLSYEQYF
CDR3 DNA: TGTGCCAGCATAGGGCCATTAAGTTACGAGCAGTACTTC

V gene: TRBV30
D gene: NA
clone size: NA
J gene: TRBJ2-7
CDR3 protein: CAAEQVYSYEQYF
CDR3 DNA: TGTGCCGCCGAACAGGTTTACTCCTACGAGCAGTACTTC

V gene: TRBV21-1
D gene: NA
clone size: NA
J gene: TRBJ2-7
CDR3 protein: CASSGVRVHEQYF
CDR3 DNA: TGTGCCAGCAGCGGGGTGAGAGTCCACGAGCAGTACTTC

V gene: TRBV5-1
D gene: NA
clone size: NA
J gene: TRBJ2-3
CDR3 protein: CASSFRDPRERGTDTQYF
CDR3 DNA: TGCGCCAGCAGCTTCCGTGACCCCCGGGAGAGAGGCACAGATACGCAGTATTTT

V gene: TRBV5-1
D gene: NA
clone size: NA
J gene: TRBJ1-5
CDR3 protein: CASSLVGASNQPQHF
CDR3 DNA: TGCGCCAGCAGCTTGGTAGGGGCTAGCAATCAGCCCCAGCATTTT

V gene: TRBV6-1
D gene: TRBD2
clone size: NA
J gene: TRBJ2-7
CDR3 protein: CASSGFGGGEQYF
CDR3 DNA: TGTGCCAGCAGTGGCTTTGGGGGGGGAGAGCAGTACTTC

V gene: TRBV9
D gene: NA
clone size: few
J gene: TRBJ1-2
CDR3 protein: CASSVPGSHGYTF
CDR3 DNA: TGTGCCAGCAGCGTTCCCGGGAGCCACGGCTACACCTTC

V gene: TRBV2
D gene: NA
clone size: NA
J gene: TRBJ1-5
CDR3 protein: CASRAGQVNQPQHF
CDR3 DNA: TGTGCCAGCAGGGCGGGTCAGGTCAATCAGCCCCAGCATTTT

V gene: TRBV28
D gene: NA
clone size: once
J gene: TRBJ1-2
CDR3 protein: CASSFEGTYGYTF
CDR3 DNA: TGTGCCAGCAGTTTTGAGGGGACCTATGGCTACACCTTC

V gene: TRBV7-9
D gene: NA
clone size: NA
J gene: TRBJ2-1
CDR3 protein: CASSFEATRDEQFF
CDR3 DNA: TGTGCCAGCAGCTTTGAGGCAACTAGGGATGAGCAGTTCTTC

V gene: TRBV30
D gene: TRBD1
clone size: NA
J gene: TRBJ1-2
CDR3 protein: CACLDHRDRAFNYGYTF
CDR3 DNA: TGTGCCTGCCTCGATCACAGGGACAGGGCTTTTAACTATGGCTACACCTTC

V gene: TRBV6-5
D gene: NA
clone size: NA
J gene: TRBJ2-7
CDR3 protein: CASRGPVPSYEQYF
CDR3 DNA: TGTGCCAGCAGGGGACCGGTTCCCTCCTACGAGCAGTACTTC

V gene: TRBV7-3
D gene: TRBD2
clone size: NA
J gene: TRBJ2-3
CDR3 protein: CASSLWASGMGDTQYF
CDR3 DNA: TGTGCCAGCAGCTTATGGGCTAGCGGGATGGGAGATACGCAGTATTTT

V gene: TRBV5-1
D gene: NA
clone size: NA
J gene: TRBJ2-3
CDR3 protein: CASSLVRATRQSDTQYF
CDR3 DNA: TGCGCCAGCAGCTTGGTTAGGGCTACTCGGCAGTCAGATACGCAGTATTTT

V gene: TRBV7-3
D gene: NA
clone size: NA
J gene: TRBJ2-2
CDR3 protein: CASSPSSLVAGELFF
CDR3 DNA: TGTGCCAGCAGCCCTTCTTCTCTGGTAGCCGGGGAGCTGTTTTTT

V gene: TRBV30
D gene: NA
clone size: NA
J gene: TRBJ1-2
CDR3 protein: CAWYPRGLFYGYTF
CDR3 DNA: TGTGCCTGGTACCCCAGGGGATTATTTTATGGCTACACCTTC

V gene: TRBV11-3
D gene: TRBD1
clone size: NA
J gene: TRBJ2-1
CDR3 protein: CASSLGQGAGQFF
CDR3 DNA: TGTGCCAGCAGCTTAGGACAGGGGGCAGGGCAGTTCTTC

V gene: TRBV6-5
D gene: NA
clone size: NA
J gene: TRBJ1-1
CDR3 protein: CAQPELTEAFF
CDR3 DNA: TGTGCCCAGCCCGAATTAACTGAAGCTTTCTTT

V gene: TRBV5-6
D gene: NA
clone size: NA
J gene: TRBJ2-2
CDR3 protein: CASSLAVTGELFF
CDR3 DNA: TGTGCCAGCAGCTTGGCGGTGACCGGGGAGCTGTTTTTT

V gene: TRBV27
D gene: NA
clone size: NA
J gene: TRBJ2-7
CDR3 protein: CASSFPRVNVPYEQYF
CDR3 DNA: TGTGCCAGCAGTTTTCCCAGGGTAAACGTACCCTACGAGCAGTACTTC

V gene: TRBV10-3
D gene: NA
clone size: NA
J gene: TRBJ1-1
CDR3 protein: CATEQGKDTEAFF
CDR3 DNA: TGTGCCACCGAACAGGGAAAGGACACTGAAGCTTTCTTT

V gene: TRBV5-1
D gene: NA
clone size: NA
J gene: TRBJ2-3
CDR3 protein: CASSLVRELTDTQYF
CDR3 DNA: TGCGCCAGCAGCTTGGTTCGGGAACTCACAGATACGCAGTATTTT

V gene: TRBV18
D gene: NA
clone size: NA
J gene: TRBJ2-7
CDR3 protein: CASSQGTRIYEQYF
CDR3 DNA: TGTGCCAGCTCACAGGGGACACGAATCTACGAGCAGTACTTC

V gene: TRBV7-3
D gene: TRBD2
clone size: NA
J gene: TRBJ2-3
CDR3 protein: CASSPGAGVGTDTQYF
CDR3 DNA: TGTGCCAGCAGCCCCGGAGCGGGAGTCGGAACAGATACGCAGTATTTT

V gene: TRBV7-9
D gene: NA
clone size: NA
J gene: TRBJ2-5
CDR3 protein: CASSQESVASGSPETQYF
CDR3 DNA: TGTGCCAGCAGCCAAGAGTCGGTGGCGAGCGGGTCTCCGGAGACCCAGTACTTC

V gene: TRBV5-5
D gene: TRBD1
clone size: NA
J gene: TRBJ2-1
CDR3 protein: CASSFSGGQFF
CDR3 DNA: TGTGCCAGCAGCTTTTCAGGGGGTCAATTCTTC

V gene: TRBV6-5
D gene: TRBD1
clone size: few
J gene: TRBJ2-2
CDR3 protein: CASRGDRVTGELFF
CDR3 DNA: TGTGCCAGCAGGGGTGACAGGGTCACCGGGGAGCTGTTTTTT

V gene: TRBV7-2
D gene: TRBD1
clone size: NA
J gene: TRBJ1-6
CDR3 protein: CASSRQGASYNSPLHF
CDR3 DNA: TGTGCCAGCAGCCGACAGGGGGCAAGTTATAATTCACCCCTCCACTTT

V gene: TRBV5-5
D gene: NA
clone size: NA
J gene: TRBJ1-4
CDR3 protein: CASSQGQINEKLFF
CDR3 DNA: TGTGCCAGCAGCCAAGGACAGATTAATGAAAAACTGTTTTTT

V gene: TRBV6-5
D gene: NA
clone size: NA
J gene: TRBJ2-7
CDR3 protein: CASSQGLRNTYEQYF
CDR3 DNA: TGTGCCAGCAGTCAGGGACTTCGAAATACCTACGAGCAGTACTTC

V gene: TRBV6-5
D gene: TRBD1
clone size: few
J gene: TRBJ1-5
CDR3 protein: CASNDRGANQPQHF
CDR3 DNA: TGTGCCAGTAACGACAGGGGGGCGAATCAGCCCCAGCATTTT

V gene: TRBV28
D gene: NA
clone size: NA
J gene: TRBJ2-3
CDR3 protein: CASRPSAGLTDTQYF
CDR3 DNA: TGTGCCAGCAGGCCATCGGCGGGGCTCACAGATACGCAGTATTTT

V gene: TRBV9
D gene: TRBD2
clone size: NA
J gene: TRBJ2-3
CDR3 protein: CASSPLGGTNTDTQYF
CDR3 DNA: TGTGCCAGCAGCCCACTGGGGGGGACTAACACAGATACGCAGTATTTT

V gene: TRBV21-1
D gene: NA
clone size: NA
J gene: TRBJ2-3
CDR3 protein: CASSKAGTSGRGSTDTQYF
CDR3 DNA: TGTGCCAGCAGCAAAGCCGGTACTAGCGGGAGAGGTAGCACAGATACGCAGTATTTT

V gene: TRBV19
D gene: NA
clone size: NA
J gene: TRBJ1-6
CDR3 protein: CASSIDTAWGSPLHF
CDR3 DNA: TGTGCCAGTAGTATAGATACGGCGTGGGGTTCACCCCTCCACTTT

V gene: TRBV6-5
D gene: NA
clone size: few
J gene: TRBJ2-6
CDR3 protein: CASSYSFSSGANVLTF
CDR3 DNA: TGTGCCAGCAGTTACTCCTTCAGCTCTGGGGCCAACGTCCTGACTTTC

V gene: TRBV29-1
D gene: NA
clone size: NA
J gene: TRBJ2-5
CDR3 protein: CSVGRAGGETQYF
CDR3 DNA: TGCAGCGTGGGGAGGGCAGGGGGAGAGACCCAGTACTTC